This T cell receptor beta chain was sequenced during a study of cytomegalovirus exposure and HLA in healthy donors. General study results and limits: Most likely, a cluster of highly shared sequence variants arose as a sequencing artifact. Prior analysis indicated that the majority of TCR beta V segments exhibited productivity approximately 87% or approximately 30% of the time. Among donors in an Asian-associated ancestry cluster, a later analysis reportedly found fewer N-insertions than the roughly 610-donor mean. According to the study, around 160 TCR beta chains were cytomegalovirus-associated.

Trimming pared 0 bases from V and 0 bases from J, leaving 15 bases between. CDR1 SGDLS and CDR2 YYNGEE come from the germline V gene. The CDR3 loop spans 17 amino acids. Comment on this clone: Its specificity is unknown.

PCR employed 60 Vbeta and 13 Jbeta primers. The table came from immunoSEQ multiplex PCR; TCRdb's copy has only in-frame clones and leaves some out. The table shows approximately 190,000 clones, with 9.5% to 15% occurring only once. Sequencing input: PBMCs. This sequence joins TRBV9 and TRBJ2-5; tentatively, D is TRBD1 (5 bases). The clonotype comes from a man between 45 and 60 years old in good health and CMV-seropositive. CDR3 region: CASSVAPQGEDQETQYF. The CDR3 nucleotides read TGTGCCAGCAGCGTAGCCCCCCAGGGTGAGGACCAAGAGACCCAGTACTTC.